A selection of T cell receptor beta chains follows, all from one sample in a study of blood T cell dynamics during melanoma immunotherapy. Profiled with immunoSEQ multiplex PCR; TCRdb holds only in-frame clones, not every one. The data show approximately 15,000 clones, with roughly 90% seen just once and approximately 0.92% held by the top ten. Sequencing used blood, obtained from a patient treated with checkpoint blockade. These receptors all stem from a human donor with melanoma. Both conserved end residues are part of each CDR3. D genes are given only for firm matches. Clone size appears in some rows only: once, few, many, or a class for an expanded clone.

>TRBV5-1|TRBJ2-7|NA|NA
TGCGCCAGCAGCTTGGACGGTACGAACAGGGTGGGCTCCTACGAGCAGTACTTC
CASSLDGTNRVGSYEQYF
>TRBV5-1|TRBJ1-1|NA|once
TGCGCCAGCAGCTTGGAGACGTTGTTCTCTGAAGCTTTCTTT
CASSLETLFSEAFF
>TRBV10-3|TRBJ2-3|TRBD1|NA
TGTGCCATCAGTGAGTTGGGACAGGGGGCGCAAACAGATACGCAGTATTTT
CAISELGQGAQTDTQYF
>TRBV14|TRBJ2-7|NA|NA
TGTGCCAGCAGCCCCAACCAGCCTGGGTCCTACGAGCAGTACTTC
CASSPNQPGSYEQYF
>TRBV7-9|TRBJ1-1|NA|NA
TGTGCCAGCAGCTTGACGGCAGGGGTGGGCACTGAAGCTTTCTTT
CASSLTAGVGTEAFF
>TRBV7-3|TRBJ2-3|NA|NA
TGTGCCAGCAGCTTAATCGCAACAGATACGCAGTATTTT
CASSLIATDTQYF
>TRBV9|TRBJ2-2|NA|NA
TGTGCCAGCAGCGTAGTTCCGAGGGAAACCGGGGAGCTGTTTTTT
CASSVVPRETGELFF
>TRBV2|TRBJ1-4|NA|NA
TGTGCCAGCAGTGTGGGGGCGCGGGGTGAAAAACTGTTTTTT
CASSVGARGEKLFF
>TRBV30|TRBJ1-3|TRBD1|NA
TGTGCCTGGACCCCTTGGACAGGGGAATTGAACACCATATATTTT
CAWTPWTGELNTIYF
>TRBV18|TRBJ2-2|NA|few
TGTGCCAGCTCAGAGAACACCGGGGAGCTGTTTTTT
CASSENTGELFF
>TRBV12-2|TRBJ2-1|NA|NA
TGTGCAAGTCGCTTACCAGGTACGGGGTCCTACAATGAGCAGTTCTTC
CASRLPGTGSYNEQFF
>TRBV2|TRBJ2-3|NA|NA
TGTGCCAGCAGTCCCACTCGGAACCCAGATACGCAGTATTTT
CASSPTRNPDTQYF
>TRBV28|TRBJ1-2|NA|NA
TGTGCCAGCAGTTTGCCGGGAATTATTGACTACACCTTC
CASSLPGIIDYTF
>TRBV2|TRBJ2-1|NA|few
TGTGCCAGCTGCCGCGAACTGAACTTGGATGAGCAGTTCTTC
CASCRELNLDEQFF
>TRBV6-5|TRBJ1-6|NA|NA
TGTGCCAGCAGTTGGACCGTGTTGGGTAATTCACCCCTCCACTTT
CASSWTVLGNSPLHF
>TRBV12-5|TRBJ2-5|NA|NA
TGTGCTAGTGGTTTGCCACCGTCAATAGCGGCTATCCAAGAGACCCAGTACTTC
CASGLPPSIAAIQETQYF
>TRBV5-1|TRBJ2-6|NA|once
TGCGCCAGCAGGAGCACTAACTCTGGGGCCAACGTCCTGACTTTC
CASRSTNSGANVLTF
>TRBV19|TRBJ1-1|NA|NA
TGTGCCAGTAGTATGGGGGGGAACACTGAAGCTTTCTTT
CASSMGGNTEAFF
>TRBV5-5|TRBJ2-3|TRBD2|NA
TGTGCCAGCAGCTTCGCGGGAGGGTTCGTGGGGACGCAGTATTTT
CASSFAGGFVGTQYF
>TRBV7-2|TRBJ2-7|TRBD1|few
TGTGCCAGCAGCTTGACCGGGACAGGGGGTAAAGAGCAGTACTTC
CASSLTGTGGKEQYF
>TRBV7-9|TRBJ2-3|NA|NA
TGTGCCAGCAGCTTATTTACAGATACGCAGTATTTT
CASSLFTDTQYF
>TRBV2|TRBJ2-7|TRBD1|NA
TGTGCCAGCAGATCACAGGGGGCCGAGCAGTACTTC
CASRSQGAEQYF
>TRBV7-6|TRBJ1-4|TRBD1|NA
TGTGCCAGCAGCTTAGCGCTGGGACAGGGTGAAAAACTGTTTTTT
CASSLALGQGEKLFF
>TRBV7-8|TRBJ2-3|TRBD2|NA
TGTGCCAGCAGCTTAGCTCGGGCTAGCGGGAGGCGGACAGATACGCAGTATTTT
CASSLARASGRRTDTQYF
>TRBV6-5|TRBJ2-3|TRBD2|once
TGTGCCAGCCGGACTAGCGGGATTAAGGATACGCAGTATTTT
CASRTSGIKDTQYF
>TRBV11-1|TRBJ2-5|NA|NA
TGTGCCAGCAGCTCGGCTGGGTCACTGCCGAGAGAGCAGTACTTC
CASSSAGSLPREQYF
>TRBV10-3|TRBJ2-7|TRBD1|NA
TGTGCCATCAGCCCCGGGACAGCCTCCTACGAGCAGTACTTC
CAISPGTASYEQYF
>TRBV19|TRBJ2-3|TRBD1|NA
TGTGCCAGTAGTATAGGTCCAGGGGGCGCATCAGATACGCAGTATTTT
CASSIGPGGASDTQYF
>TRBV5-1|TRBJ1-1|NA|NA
TGCGCCAGCATGCAGCCGGGTCAGAACACTGAAGCTTTCTTT
CASMQPGQNTEAFF
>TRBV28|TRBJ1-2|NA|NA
TGTGCCAGCAGTTTGGGGGGAAGCTATGGCTACACCTTC
CASSLGGSYGYTF
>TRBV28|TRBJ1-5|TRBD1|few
TGTGCCAGCAGTGGACAGGGGGGAAGCAATCAGCCCCAGCATTTT
CASSGQGGSNQPQHF
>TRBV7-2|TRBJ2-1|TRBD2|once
TGTGCCAGCAGCTTACCGTGGGCGGGGGAGGATGAGCAGTTCTTC
CASSLPWAGEDEQFF
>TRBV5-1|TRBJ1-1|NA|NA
TGCGCCAGCAGCTTGGATTTGGGACCTGAAGCTTTCTTT
CASSLDLGPEAFF
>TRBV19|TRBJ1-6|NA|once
TGTGCCAGTAGTACCGGGGGTTCACCCCTCCACTTT
CASSTGGSPLHF
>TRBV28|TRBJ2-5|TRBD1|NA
TGTGCCAGTACAGGGGGGCAAGAGACCCAGTACTTC
CASTGGQETQYF
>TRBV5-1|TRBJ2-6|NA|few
TGCGCCAGCAGCTTGGTAGGGCTTGACGGGGCCAACGTCCTGACTTTC
CASSLVGLDGANVLTF
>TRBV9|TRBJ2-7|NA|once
TGTGCCAGCAGCCCGAGGACAGATGTCCTATTAGGCGAGCAGTACTTC
CASSPRTDVLLGEQYF
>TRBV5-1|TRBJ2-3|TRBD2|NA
TGCGCCAGCAGCACCGGGGGAGGGCGGGATACGCAGTATTTT
CASSTGGGRDTQYF
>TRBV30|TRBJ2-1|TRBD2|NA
TGTGCCTGGAGTGTCGGGGCGGGAGGGCCTCGGGAGCAGTTCTTC
CAWSVGAGGPREQFF
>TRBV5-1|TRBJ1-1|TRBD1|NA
TGCGCCAGCAGACCCCGGACAGGGAAGGGGGAGGGGATGAACACTGAAGCTTTCTTT
CASRPRTGKGEGMNTEAFF
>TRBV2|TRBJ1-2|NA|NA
TGTGCCAGCAGTGCCTACAGCACTAACTATGGCTACACCTTC
CASSAYSTNYGYTF
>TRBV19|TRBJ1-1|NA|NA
TGTGCCAGTAGTATGGTGGGGGGGCTCGTGGGTACTGAAGCTTTCTTT
CASSMVGGLVGTEAFF
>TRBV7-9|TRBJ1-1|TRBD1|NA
TGTGCCAGCCGACGGGACAGCTGGGGGAACACTGAAGCTTTCTTT
CASRRDSWGNTEAFF
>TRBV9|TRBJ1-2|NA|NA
TGTGCCAGCAGCCCCCATGTGGAAGGGGACTACACCTTC
CASSPHVEGDYTF
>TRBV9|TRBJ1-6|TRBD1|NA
TGTGCCAGCAGCTCCGGCCAGGGGGGCAATTCACCCCTCCACTTT
CASSSGQGGNSPLHF
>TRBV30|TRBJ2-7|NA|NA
TGTGCCTGGAGCGGAGTAACAGGGTTTGCCGCGCGCGAGCAGTACTTC
CAWSGVTGFAAREQYF
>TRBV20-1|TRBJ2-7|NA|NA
TGCAGTGCCCCTGGCCCCTACGAGCAGTACTTC
CSAPGPYEQYF
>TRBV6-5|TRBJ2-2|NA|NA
TGTGCCAGCAGGGGGGGCAGGGCGACCGGGGAGCTGTTTTTT
CASRGGRATGELFF
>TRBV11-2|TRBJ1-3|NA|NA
TGTGCCAGCAGCCCAGCCCCCCGGGGAGGAAACACCATATATTTT
CASSPAPRGGNTIYF
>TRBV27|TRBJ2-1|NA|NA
TGTGCCAGCAGTTTATTTGGATTTCGGGACTACAATGAGCAGTTCTTC
CASSLFGFRDYNEQFF
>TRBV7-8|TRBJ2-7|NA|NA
TGTGCCAGCAGCTTACGACGAGGAGGGAGACCGCCCTACGAGCAGTACTTC
CASSLRRGGRPPYEQYF
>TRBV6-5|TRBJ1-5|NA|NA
TGTGCCAGCAGTTACTCATTCAGCAATCAGCCCCAGCATTTT
CASSYSFSNQPQHF
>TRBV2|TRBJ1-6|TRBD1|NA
TGTGCCAGCTTTTACCGTGACAGGGGAAATTCACCCCTCCACTTT
CASFYRDRGNSPLHF
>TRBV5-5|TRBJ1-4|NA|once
TGTGCCAGCAGCTTGGCGGCAACTAATGAAAAACTGTTTTTT
CASSLAATNEKLFF
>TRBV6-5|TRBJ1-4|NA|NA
TGTGCCAGCAGTTTGGGGGGCTCAGATGAAAAACTGTTTTTT
CASSLGGSDEKLFF